A single TCR beta chain is shown here with its context. This record comes from a study of ipilimumab plus nivolumab after autologous stem cell transplantation. Repertoires were generated with immunoSEQ multiplex PCR, while TCRdb's copy carries only in-frame clones and drops some. This table has 2,500 to 3,500 clones, 80% to 90% appearing once. The ends lost 7 bases at V and 3 bases at J; junction bases unmatched: 10. The germline CDR1 and CDR2 sequences are LNHDA and SQIVND (reference sequence). The CDR3 is made up of 16 amino acids. The sequenced sample was PBMCs, obtained in a trial of ipilimumab plus nivolumab as post-transplant consolidation. The sequence was obtained from a male donor with multiple myeloma. The J gene is TRBJ1-5, the V gene TRBV19; TRBD1 matches 9 bases. DNA for the CDR3: TGTGCCAGTACCGATATGGGACAGGGAGACAATCAGCCCCAGCATTTT. It is translated as CASTDMGQGDNQPQHF.